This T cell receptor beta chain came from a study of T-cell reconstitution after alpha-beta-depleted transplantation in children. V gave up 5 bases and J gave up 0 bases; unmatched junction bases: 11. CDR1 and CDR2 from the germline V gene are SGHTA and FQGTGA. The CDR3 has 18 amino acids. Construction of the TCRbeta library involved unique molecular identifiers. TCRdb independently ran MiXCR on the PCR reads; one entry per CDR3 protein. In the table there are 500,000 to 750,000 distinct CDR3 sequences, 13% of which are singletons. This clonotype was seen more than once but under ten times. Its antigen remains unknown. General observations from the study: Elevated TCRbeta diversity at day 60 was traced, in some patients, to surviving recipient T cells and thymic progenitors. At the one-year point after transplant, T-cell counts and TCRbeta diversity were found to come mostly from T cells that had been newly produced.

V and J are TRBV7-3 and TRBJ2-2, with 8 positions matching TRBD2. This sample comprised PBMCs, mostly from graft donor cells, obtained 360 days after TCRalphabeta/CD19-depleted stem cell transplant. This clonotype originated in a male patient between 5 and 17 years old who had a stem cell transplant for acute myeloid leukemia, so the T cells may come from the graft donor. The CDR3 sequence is CASSPRLARAPNTGELFF. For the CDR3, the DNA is TGTGCCAGCAGCCCCAGACTAGCGAGGGCCCCGAACACCGGGGAGCTGTTTTTT.